Following are 19 T cell receptor beta chains from one sample sequenced in a study of T cell repertoires in cytomegalovirus infection. MiXCR was run by TCRdb on the reads, yielding one entry per CDR3 protein. The sample holds fewer than 550,000 distinct CDR3 sequences, about a quarter seen once. Sequenced input: PBMCs. The receptors stem from a human donor in good health (CMV status not recorded). Some clones in this sample may be carry-over from other donors' samples.

This clonotype was found a few times. The chain carries TRBV28 and TRBJ1-2; 12 bases match TRBD1. The J segment lost 7 bases and the V segment lost 5 bases, leaving 11 bases of the junction unmatched. CDR1 and CDR2 (germline): MDHEN, SYDVKM. The CDR3 totals 16 residues. In DNA form, the CDR3 reads TGTGCCAGCAGTGGCCTCCCGGGGACAGGGGGCACTGGCTACACCTTC. Its protein is CASSGLPGTGGTGYTF.

This clonotype was detected a few times. The chain uses TRBV30 and TRBJ1-1; no reliable D call. Germline lookup yields CDR1 GTSNPN and CDR2 SVGIG (reference sequence). Trimming stripped 2 bases from V and 4 bases from J, with 5 bases between. The length of the CDR3 is 11 residues. CDR3 coding DNA: TGTGCCTGGAGTTACAGCACTGAAGCTTTCTTT. Protein sequence: CAWSYSTEAFF.

This chain links TRBV6-5 with TRBJ1-1, with D possibly being TRBD1 (5 bases). This CDR3 is 15 amino acids long. CDR1 is MNHEY, CDR2 SVGAGI, per germline. Trimming removed 1 base at V and 1 base at J, with 10 bases between. The chain's CDR3 is CASSYFGGANTEAFF. The CDR3, as DNA: TGTGCCAGCAGTTACTTCGGGGGTGCGAACACTGAAGCTTTCTTT.

The table lists this clonotype with many counts. This chain links TRBV7-2 with TRBJ2-3, with D possibly TRBD2 on 6 matching bases. The V and J ends lost 1 base and 6 bases respectively, with 17 bases between them. CDR1 SGHTA and CDR2 FQGNSA come from the germline V gene. The CDR3 contains 16 residues. The CDR3 protein is CASSLGGPSSADTQYF. In DNA form, the CDR3 reads TGTGCCAGCAGCTTAGGGGGCCCCTCTAGCGCTGATACGCAGTATTTT. Full variable domain (outside the CDR3, taken from reference TRBV7-2 and TRBJ2-3): GAGVSQSPSNKVTEKGKDVELRCDPISGHTALYWYRQSLGQGLEFLIYFQGNSAPDKSGLPSDRFSAERTGGSVSTLTIQRTQQEDSAVYLCASSLGGPSSADTQYFGPGTRLTVL.

The chain couples TRBV20-1 to TRBJ2-7, with 9 nucleotides matching TRBD2. The CDR3 loop spans 13 amino acids. Looked up from germline, CDR1 is DFQATT and CDR2 is SNEGSKA (reference sequence). After removal of 4 bases from V and 5 bases from J, the junction contained 6 bases not matched to a gene. The CDR3 sequence is CSAKNSGSNEQYV. The CDR3 DNA reads TGCAGTGCTAAGAATAGCGGGAGCAACGAGCAGTACGTC.

In this sample, this clonotype turned up a few times. The chain has TRBV18 and TRBJ2-1, with D possibly matching TRBD1 (6 bases). CDR1 is KGHSH and CDR2 is LQKENI in the germline V gene. The CDR3 has 12 residues. The DNA of the CDR3 is TGTCCGACCGAAACAGGGTGCGATGAGCAGTTCTTC. It is translated as CPTETGCDEQFF.

The V gene is TRBV20-1, the J gene TRBJ2-1, with 8 bases matching TRBD1. Unmatched junction bases numbered 4, after V lost 5 bases and J lost 4 bases. This CDR3 has 13 residues. Germline-derived CDR1 and CDR2 are DFQATT and SNEGSKA (reference sequence). In DNA form, the CDR3 reads TGCAGTGCTCCCCGGACAGGGTACAATGAGCAGTTCTTC. Translation gives CSAPRTGYNEQFF.

This clonotype turned up a few times. The rearrangement links TRBV7-2 to TRBJ1-3, with D unclear. CDR3 length equals 14 residues. Germline V gene lookup returns CDR1 SGHTA and CDR2 FQGNSA. Deletions cut 5 bases from V and 3 bases from J, with 11 bases between. The CDR3: CASSQSANGNTIYF. The CDR3, as DNA: TGTGCCAGCAGCCAGTCAGCTAATGGAAACACCATATATTTT.

This clonotype was observed many times. The chain employs TRBV7-8 and TRBJ2-5, with 9 bases lining up with TRBD1. The CDR3 is made up of 15 amino acids. The V gene's germline CDR1 is SGHVS and CDR2 FQNEAQ. V shed 5 bases and J 2 bases; nucleotides not matched to a gene: 6. The CDR3 here is CASSAGQGYQETQYF. CDR3 DNA sequence: TGTGCCAGCAGCGCGGGACAGGGATATCAAGAGACCCAGTACTTC. The entire variable domain, with the rest obtained from reference TRBV7-8 and TRBJ2-5, is as follows: GAGVSQSPRYKVAKRGQDVALRCDPISGHVSLFWYQQALGQGPEFLTYFQNEAQLDKSGLPSDRFFAERPEGSVSTLKIQRTQQEDSAVYLCASSAGQGYQETQYFGPGTRLLVL.

For the CDR3, the DNA is TGCAGTGCCTTAGGCGGACTAGGATGGTACAATGAGCAGTTCTTC. Translated: CSALGGLGWYNEQFF. This chain uses TRBV20-1 with TRBJ2-1, with 7 bases fitting TRBD2. CDR3 size: 15 residues. The V and J ends lost 6 bases and 4 bases, in that order; junction bases with no gene match: 12. Per the germline V gene, CDR1 is DFQATT and CDR2 is SNEGSKA (reference sequence).

The V and J genes are TRBV12-3 or TRBV12-4 and TRBJ2-7, with 13 nucleotides matching TRBD2. Trimming at V came to 6 bases and at J to 5 bases, leaving 1 base not matched to a gene. The length of the CDR3 is 13 residues. This CDR3 is CASRLAGGNEQYV. The CDR3 region has the DNA TGTGCCAGCAGACTAGCGGGAGGGAACGAGCAGTACGTC.

This clonotype was observed at least ten times. The rearrangement uses TRBV7-2 and TRBJ2-5; TRBD2 matches at 11 bases. V was pared by 5 bases and J by 2 bases, with 4 bases of the junction left unmatched. The CDR3 loop spans 15 amino acids. Germline V lookup: CDR1 SGHTA, CDR2 FQGNSA. This CDR3 is CASSRGLAEQETQYF. The CDR3 region has the DNA TGTGCCAGCAGCCGGGGACTAGCGGAGCAAGAGACCCAGTACTTC.

This clonotype was seen more than once but under ten times. The gene calls are TRBV7-8 and TRBJ2-5, with D unclear. V dropped 5 bases and J dropped 2 bases, with 9 bases sitting between them. The CDR3 runs 13 residues. The germline CDR1 and CDR2 sequences are SGHVS and FQNEAQ. In nucleotides, the CDR3 is TGTGCCAGCAGCGGGGAAAAACAAGAGACCCAGTACTTC. Protein: CASSGEKQETQYF.

This chain connects TRBV10-3 to TRBJ2-7; D call uncertain. The V gene's germline CDR1 is ENHRY and CDR2 SYGVKD. The CDR3 runs 16 residues. The V end lost 2 bases, the J end lost 0 bases, and 14 bases lay between the germline ends. The DNA for the CDR3 is TGTGCCATCAGTGAGGATAGACGGGTCAGCTCCTACGAGCAGTACGTC. Translation: CAISEDRRVSSYEQYV.

The V gene is TRBV7-6, the J gene TRBJ2-5, with no clear D. The CDR3 extends over 16 amino acids. V shed 0 bases and J shed 5 bases, with 16 bases lying between them. CDR1 SGHVS and CDR2 FNYEAQ come from the germline V gene. CDR3: CASSLAGEDPWETQYF. In DNA form, the CDR3 reads TGTGCCAGCAGCTTAGCCGGCGAGGACCCCTGGGAGACCCAGTACTTC.

This chain uses TRBV4-3 with TRBJ2-5; D may match TRBD1 or TRBD2 (5 bases each). CDR3 length: 17 amino acids. V gave up 0 bases and J gave up 1 base, with 15 bases separating them. Germline V gene data show CDR1 as LGHNA and CDR2 as YSLEER. Written as DNA, the CDR3 is TGCGCCAGCAGCCAAGAAATCGCAGCTGGGGGCCAAGAGACCCAGTACTTC. Its protein product is CASSQEIAAGGQETQYF.

This clonotype was observed many times. The chain couples TRBV7-8 to TRBJ2-1; TRBD2 matches 8 bases. The CDR3 length is 18 residues. CDR1 is SGHVS and CDR2 is FQNEAQ in the germline V gene. The V gene end was trimmed by 5 bases and the J gene end by 10 bases; junction bases not matched to a gene: 22. The CDR3 loop reads CASSPNAFKAGDRGEQFF. The CDR3 DNA sequence: TGTGCCAGCAGCCCCAACGCTTTCAAAGCGGGAGACCGAGGGGAGCAGTTCTTC.

This clonotype has only a few counts. The chain has TRBV28 and TRBJ1-5; 9 nucleotides align to TRBD1. Per the germline V gene, CDR1 is MDHEN and CDR2 is SYDVKM. The CDR3 extends over 14 amino acids. Trimming took 9 bases from V and 7 from J; bases not matched to a gene: 10. DNA of the CDR3: TGTGCCAGTAGCCCTGGACAGGGGTGGCAGCCCCAGCATTTT. Translation gives CASSPGQGWQPQHF.

The sample holds many counts of this clonotype. The chain carries TRBV7-2 and TRBJ2-6; D ambiguous. CDR3 size: 14 residues. Germline values: CDR1 SGHTA, CDR2 FQGNSA. V was trimmed by 5 bases and J by 0 bases, leaving 5 bases between them. CDR3 nucleotides: TGTGCCAGCAGCCAAAACTCTGGGGCCAACGTCCTGACTTTC. Its translation: CASSQNSGANVLTF.